The clone carrying this TCR beta chain was seen a few times. Antigen unknown. CD4+ cells of the naive, central memory, regulatory and stem cell-like memory types were sorted via CD45RO/CCR7/CD25/CD127/CD95/CD27. This CDR3 has 13 residues. V trimming: 8 bases; J trimming: 5 bases; junction bases outside the gene matches: 7. Germline CDR1 reads GTSNPN; CDR2 reads SVGIG (reference sequence). The source of the sample is a study of beta chain features in type 1 diabetes. Looking at the study overall: Age, gender and cell yields were alike across patients and healthy donors.

Sequencing targeted expressed TCRB transcripts, as all isolated RNA had been reverse transcribed. Roughly 3.6 million reads, on average, came from each naive, central memory and regulatory T cell sample. TCRdb's table, derived via immunoSEQ multiplex PCR, lists solely in-frame clones and lacks some. The table includes 640,000 or so clones, roughly an eighth detected once. General study results and limits: TCRB CDR3s were moderately but significantly shorter in Type 1 diabetes patients in all four CD4+ subsets.

This TCR derives from a man younger than 30 with type 1 diabetes. The sequenced sample consisted of naive CD4+ T cells from blood. J is TRBJ1-5 and V is TRBV30; 9 bases match TRBD1. The CDR3 DNA sequence: TGTGCCATGGCGGGACAGGGCGATCAGCCCCAGCATTTT. As protein: CAMAGQGDQPQHF.